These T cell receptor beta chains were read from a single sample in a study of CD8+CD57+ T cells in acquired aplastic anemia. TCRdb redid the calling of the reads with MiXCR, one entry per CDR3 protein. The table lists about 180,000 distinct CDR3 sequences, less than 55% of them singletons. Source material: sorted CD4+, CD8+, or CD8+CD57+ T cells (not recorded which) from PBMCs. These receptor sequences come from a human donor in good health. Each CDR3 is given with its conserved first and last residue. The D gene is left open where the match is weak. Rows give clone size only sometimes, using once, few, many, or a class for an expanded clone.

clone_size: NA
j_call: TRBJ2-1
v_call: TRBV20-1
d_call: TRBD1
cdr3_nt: TGCAGTGCTACCGGGACAGGTGACTACAATGAGCAGTTCTTC
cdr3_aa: CSATGTGDYNEQFF

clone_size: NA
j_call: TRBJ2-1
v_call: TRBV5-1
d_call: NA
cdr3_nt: TGCGCCAGCAGCAATCCCCTGCGCATGGCTGACAATGAGCAGTTCTTC
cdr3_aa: CASSNPLRMADNEQFF

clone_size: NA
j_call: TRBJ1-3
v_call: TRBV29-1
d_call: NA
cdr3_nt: TGCAGCGTTGAAGATCTCGGCACCTCTGGAAACACCATATATTTT
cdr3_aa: CSVEDLGTSGNTIYF

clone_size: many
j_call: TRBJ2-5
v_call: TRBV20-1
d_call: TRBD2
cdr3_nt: TGCAGTGCTAGAAACACCCGGACTAGCGGACAAGAGACCCAGTACTTC
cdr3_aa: CSARNTRTSGQETQYF

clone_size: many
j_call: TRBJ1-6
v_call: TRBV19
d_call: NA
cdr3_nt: TGTGCCAGTAGTATCGAAGGGGCGCGGAATTCACCCCTCCACTTT
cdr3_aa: CASSIEGARNSPLHF

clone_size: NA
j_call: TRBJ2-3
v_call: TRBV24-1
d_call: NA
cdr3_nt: TGTGCCACCAGTACCCCCGCTGGAAGCACAGATACGCAGTATTTT
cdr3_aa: CATSTPAGSTDTQYF

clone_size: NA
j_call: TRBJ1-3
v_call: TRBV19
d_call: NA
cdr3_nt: TGTGCCAGTAGCACCGTCTCTGGAAACACCATATACTTT
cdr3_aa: CASSTVSGNTIYF

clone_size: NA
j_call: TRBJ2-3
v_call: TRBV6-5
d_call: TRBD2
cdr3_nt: TGTGCCAGCAATAACCCGACTAGCGGGGGGGCAAATACGCAGTATTTT
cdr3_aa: CASNNPTSGGANTQYF

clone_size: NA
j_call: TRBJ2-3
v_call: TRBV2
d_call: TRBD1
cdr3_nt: TGTGCCAGCAGCTCCGACAGGGTAGGCACAGATACGCAGTATTTT
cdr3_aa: CASSSDRVGTDTQYF

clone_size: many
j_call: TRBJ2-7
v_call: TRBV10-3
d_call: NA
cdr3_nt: TGTGCCATCAGTGATGGGCGGGTCTCCTACGAGCAGTACTTC
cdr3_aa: CAISDGRVSYEQYF

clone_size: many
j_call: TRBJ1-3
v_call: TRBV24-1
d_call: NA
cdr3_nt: TGTGCCACCAGGGCCGGGGCTGGAAACACCATATATTTT
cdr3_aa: CATRAGAGNTIYF

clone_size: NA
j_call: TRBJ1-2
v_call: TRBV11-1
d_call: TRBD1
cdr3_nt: TGTGCCAGCAGCTTAGCGGGAAGGGGGCGAGAGTCTGGCTACACCTTC
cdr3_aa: CASSLAGRGRESGYTF

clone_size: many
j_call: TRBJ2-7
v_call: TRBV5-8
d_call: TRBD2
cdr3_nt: TGTGCCAGCAGCTCGATCCCCCGGGACTATTCGTACGAGCAGTACTTC
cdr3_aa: CASSSIPRDYSYEQYF

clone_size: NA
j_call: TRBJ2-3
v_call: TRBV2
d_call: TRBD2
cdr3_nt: TGTGCCAGCACTAGCGGGACCACAGATACGCAGTATTTT
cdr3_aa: CASTSGTTDTQYF